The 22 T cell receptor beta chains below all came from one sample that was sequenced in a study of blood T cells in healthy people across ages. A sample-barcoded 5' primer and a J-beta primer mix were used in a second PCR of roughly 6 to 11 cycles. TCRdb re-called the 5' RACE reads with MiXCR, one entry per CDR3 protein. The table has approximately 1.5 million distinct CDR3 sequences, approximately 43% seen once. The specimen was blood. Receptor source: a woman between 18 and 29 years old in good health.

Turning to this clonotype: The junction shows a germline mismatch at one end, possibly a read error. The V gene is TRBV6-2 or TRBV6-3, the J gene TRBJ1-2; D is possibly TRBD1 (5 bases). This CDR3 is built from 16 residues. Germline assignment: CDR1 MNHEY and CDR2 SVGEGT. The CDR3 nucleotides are TGTGCCAGCAGTTACGTCGGGGCCCTGCGATACTATGACTACACCTTC. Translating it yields CASSYVGALRYYDYTF.

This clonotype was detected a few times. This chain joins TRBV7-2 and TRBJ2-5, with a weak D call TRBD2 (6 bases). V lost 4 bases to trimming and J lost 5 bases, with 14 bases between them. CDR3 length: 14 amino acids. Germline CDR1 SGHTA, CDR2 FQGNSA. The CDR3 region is CASSSGLRGETQYF. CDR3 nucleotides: TGTGCCAGCAGCTCGGGACTCCGGGGCGAGACCCAGTACTTC.

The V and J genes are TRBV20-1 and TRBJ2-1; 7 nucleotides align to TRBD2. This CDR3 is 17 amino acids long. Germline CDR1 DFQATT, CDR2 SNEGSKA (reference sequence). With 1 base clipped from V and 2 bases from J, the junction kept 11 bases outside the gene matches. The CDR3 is CSARGLLLAETYNEQFF. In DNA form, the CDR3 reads TGCAGTGCTAGAGGACTTCTCCTAGCGGAGACCTACAATGAGCAGTTCTTC.

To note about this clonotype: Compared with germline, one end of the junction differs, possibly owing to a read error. The CDR3 DNA reads as TGCAGTGCGAAGACAGGACCTAGCTCCTACGATGAGCAGTTCTTC. Amino acid sequence: CSAKTGPSSYDEQFF. This chain connects TRBV20-1 to TRBJ2-1; D is possibly TRBD1 (6 bases). CDR1 and CDR2 (germline): DFQATT, SNEGSKA (reference sequence). The CDR3 contains 15 residues.

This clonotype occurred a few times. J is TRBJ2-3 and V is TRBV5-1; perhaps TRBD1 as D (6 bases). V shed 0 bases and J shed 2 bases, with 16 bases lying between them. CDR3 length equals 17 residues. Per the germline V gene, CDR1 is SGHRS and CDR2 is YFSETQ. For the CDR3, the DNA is TGCGCCAGCAGCTTGGATTCTTTGGGGGCCATCACAGATACGCAGTATTTT. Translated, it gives CASSLDSLGAITDTQYF.

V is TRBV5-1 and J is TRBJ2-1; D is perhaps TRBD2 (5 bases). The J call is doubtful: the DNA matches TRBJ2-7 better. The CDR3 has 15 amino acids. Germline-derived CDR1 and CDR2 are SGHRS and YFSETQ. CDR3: CASSLAGLADNEQYF. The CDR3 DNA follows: TGCGCCAGCAGCTTGGCTGGTCTAGCTGACAATGAGCAGTACTTC.

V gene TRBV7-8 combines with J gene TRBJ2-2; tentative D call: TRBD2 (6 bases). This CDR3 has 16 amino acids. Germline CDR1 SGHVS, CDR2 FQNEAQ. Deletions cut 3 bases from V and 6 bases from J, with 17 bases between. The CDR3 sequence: CASSLGRTIDAGELFF. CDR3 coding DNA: TGTGCCAGCAGCTTGGGGCGGACTATTGACGCCGGGGAGCTGTTTTTT.

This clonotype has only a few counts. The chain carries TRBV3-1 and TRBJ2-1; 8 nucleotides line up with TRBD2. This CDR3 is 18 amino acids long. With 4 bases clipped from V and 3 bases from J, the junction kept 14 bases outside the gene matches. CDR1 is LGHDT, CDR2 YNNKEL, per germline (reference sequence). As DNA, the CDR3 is TGTGCCAGCAGCCCTTACCGGACTAGCCTTCTGAGCTACAATGAGCAGTTCTTC. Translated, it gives CASSPYRTSLLSYNEQFF.

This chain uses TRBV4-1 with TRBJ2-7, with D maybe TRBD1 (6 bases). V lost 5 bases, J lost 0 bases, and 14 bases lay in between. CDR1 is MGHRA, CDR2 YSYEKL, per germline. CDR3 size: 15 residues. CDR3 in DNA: TGCGCCAGCAGCACCAGACAGGAGAGCTCCTACGAGCAGTACTTC. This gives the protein CASSTRQESSYEQYF.

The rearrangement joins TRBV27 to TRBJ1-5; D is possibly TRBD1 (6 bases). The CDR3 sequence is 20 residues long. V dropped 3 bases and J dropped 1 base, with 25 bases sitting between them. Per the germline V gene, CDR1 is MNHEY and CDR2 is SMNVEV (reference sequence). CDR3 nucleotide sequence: TGTGCCAGCAGTTTTCAGAGGAGTGGGTCAGACAGGAAAAGCAATCAGCCCCAGCATTTT. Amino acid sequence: CASSFQRSGSDRKSNQPQHF.

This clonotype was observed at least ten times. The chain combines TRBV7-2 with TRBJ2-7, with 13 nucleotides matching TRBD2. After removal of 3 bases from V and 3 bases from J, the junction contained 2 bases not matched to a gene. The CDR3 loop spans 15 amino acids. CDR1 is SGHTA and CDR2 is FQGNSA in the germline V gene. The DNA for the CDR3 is TGTGCCAGCAGCTTCCGGACTAGCGGGAGCTACGAGCAGTACTTC. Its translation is CASSFRTSGSYEQYF. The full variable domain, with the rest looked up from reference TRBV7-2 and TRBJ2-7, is GAGVSQSPSNKVTEKGKDVELRCDPISGHTALYWYRQSLGQGLEFLIYFQGNSAPDKSGLPSDRFSAERTGGSVSTLTIQRTQQEDSAVYLCASSFRTSGSYEQYFGPGTRLTVT.

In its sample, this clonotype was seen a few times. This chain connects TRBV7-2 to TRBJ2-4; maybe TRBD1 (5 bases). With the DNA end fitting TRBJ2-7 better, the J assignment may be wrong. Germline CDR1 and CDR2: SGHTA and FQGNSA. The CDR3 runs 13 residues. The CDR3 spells CASSPRQMGEQYF. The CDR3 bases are TGTGCCAGCAGCCCACGACAGATGGGCGAGCAGTACTTC.

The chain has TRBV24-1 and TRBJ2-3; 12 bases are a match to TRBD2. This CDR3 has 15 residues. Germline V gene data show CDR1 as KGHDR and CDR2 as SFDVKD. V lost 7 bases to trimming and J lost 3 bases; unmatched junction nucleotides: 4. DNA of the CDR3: TGTGCCACCAGGGATACTAGCGGGAGGACAGATACGCAGTATTTT. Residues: CATRDTSGRTDTQYF.

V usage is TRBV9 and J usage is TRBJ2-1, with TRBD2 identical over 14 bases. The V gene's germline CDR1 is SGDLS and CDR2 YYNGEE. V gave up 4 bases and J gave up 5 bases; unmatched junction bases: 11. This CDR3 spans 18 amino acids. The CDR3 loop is CASSPHGTSGGLNNEQFF. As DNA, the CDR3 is TGTGCCAGCAGCCCCCACGGGACTAGCGGGGGCCTCAACAATGAGCAGTTCTTC.

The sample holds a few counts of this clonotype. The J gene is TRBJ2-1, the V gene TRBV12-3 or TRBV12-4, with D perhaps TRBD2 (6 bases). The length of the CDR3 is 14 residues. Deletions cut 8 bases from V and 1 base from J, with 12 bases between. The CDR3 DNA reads TGTGCCAGCTTGGACGGGAGTTCCTACAATGAGCAGTTCTTC. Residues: CASLDGSSYNEQFF.

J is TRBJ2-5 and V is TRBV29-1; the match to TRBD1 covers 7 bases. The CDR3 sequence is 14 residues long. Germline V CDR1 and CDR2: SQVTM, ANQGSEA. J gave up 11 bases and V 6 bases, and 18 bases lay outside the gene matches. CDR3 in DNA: TGCAGCGTCGCCGGACAGGCCACTACGTGGGAGCAGTACTTC. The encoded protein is CSVAGQATTWEQYF.

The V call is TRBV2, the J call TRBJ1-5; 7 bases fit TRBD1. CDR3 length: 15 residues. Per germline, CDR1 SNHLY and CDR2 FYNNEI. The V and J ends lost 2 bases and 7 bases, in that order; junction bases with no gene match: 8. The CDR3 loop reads CASSERGRLGQPQHF. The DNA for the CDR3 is TGTGCCAGCAGTGAAAGGGGGCGCTTAGGCCAGCCCCAGCATTTT.

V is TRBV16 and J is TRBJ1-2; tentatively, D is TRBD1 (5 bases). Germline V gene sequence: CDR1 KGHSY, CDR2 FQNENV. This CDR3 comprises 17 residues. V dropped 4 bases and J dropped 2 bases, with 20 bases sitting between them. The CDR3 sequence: CASSRVGDPDPNYGYTF. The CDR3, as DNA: TGTGCCAGCAGCCGGGTGGGGGACCCCGATCCCAACTATGGCTACACCTTC.

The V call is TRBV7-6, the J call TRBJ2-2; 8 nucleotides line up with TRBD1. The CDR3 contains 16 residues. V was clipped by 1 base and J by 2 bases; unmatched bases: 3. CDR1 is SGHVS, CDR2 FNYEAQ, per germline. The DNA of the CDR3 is TGTGCCAGCAGCTTAGGGACAGGGCAAAACACCGGGGAGCTGTTTTTT. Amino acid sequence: CASSLGTGQNTGELFF.

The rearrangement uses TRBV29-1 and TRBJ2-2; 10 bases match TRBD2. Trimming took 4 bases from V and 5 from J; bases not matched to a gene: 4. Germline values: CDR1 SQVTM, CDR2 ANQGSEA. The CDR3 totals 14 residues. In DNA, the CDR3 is TGCAGCGTTGTTGAGACTAGCGGGACCGGGGAGCTGTTTTTT. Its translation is CSVVETSGTGELFF.

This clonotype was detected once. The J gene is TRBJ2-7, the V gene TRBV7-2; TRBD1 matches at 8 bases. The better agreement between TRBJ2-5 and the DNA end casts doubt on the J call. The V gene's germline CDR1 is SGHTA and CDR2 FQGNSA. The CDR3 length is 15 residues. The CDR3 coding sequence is TGTGCCAGCAGCCCTCACCAGGGGGCACGGGAGACCCAGTACTTC. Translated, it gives CASSPHQGARETQYF.

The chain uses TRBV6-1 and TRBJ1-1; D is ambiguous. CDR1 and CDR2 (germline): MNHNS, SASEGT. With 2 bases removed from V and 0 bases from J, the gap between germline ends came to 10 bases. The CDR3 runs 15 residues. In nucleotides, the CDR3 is TGTGCCAGCAGTGAATTAGGACGACTGAACACTGAAGCTTTCTTT. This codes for CASSELGRLNTEAFF.